These 28 T cell receptor beta chains were sequenced from one sample in a study of CD8 T cells in Susac syndrome. Random hexamers primed reverse transcription of about 0.45 to 1 ug RNA. TCRdb reprocessed the immunoSEQ multiplex PCR reads via MiXCR and lists one record per CDR3 protein. The sample has over 120,000 distinct CDR3 sequences; approximately 93% are singletons. Source material: CD4+ T cells from PBMCs. These receptors were obtained from a human donor in good health.

This chain uses TRBV19 with TRBJ1-1, with D unresolved. The CDR3 is 13 residues long. The V end lost 3 bases, the J end lost 4 bases, and 9 bases lay between the germline ends. Germline V gene lookup returns CDR1 LNHDA and CDR2 SQIVND (reference sequence). The CDR3 DNA reads as TGTGCCAGTAGTATTGAGGGCGGCACTGAAGCTTTCTTT. Amino acid sequence: CASSIEGGTEAFF.

The chain uses TRBV5-1 and TRBJ2-7; 7 bases map to TRBD1. Germline V gene data show CDR1 as SGHRS and CDR2 as YFSETQ. V shed 3 bases and J 3 bases; nucleotides not matched to a gene: 12. This CDR3 has 16 amino acids. The CDR3 DNA is TGCGCCAGCAGCTCCCCTCTGGGGGACAGAAGCTACGAGCAGTACTTC. It is translated as CASSSPLGDRSYEQYF.

The rearrangement joins TRBV19 to TRBJ2-7; weak D call: TRBD1 (5 bases). There are 15 residues in the CDR3. V was clipped by 6 bases and J by 6 bases, with 21 bases between them. Germline assignment: CDR1 LNHDA and CDR2 SQIVND (reference sequence). The CDR3 DNA follows: TGTGCCAGTAGGAAGAATGGGGCCTCCGGGTTCGAGCAGTACTTC. It yields the protein CASRKNGASGFEQYF.

The chain carries TRBV9 and TRBJ2-1, with 7 bases matching TRBD1. Germline CDR1 reads SGDLS; CDR2 reads YYNGEE. The CDR3 consists of 14 residues. After removal of 3 bases from V and 6 bases from J, the junction contained 6 bases not matched to a gene. The CDR3 nucleotides read TGTGCCAGCAGCGCCAGACAGGGAATCAATGAGCAGTTCTTC. It translates to CASSARQGINEQFF. The full variable domain, with the rest looked up from reference TRBV9 and TRBJ2-1, is DSGVTQTPKHLITATGQRVTLRCSPRSGDLSVYWYQQSLDQGLQFLIQYYNGEERAKGNILERFSAQQFPDLHSELNLSSLELGDSALYFCASSARQGINEQFFGPGTRLTVL.

The V gene is TRBV5-1, the J gene TRBJ2-3; maybe TRBD2 (5 bases). V was trimmed by 3 bases and J by 5 bases, leaving 13 bases between them. The CDR3 is 14 amino acids. Germline assignment: CDR1 SGHRS and CDR2 YFSETQ. DNA for the CDR3: TGCGCCAGCAGCTCGACGACCGCGGGAGATACGCAGTATTTT. It specifies CASSSTTAGDTQYF.

The chain couples TRBV4-1 to TRBJ1-2; 10 nucleotides match TRBD1. The V segment lost 3 bases and the J segment 5 bases; nucleotides outside the gene matches: 9. CDR3 length: 16 residues. The germline gives CDR1 MGHRA, CDR2 YSYEKL. CDR3 amino acids: CASSHSRDRGFYGYTF. The CDR3 nucleotides read TGCGCCAGCAGCCATTCCCGGGACAGGGGTTTTTATGGCTACACCTTC.

The CDR3 region has the DNA TGTGCCAGCCAGGGCAGTTTCCAAGAGACCCAGTACTTC. As protein: CASQGSFQETQYF. The V call is TRBV2, the J call TRBJ2-5, with D possibly TRBD1 on 5 matching bases. The CDR3 is 13 residues long. Trimming took 8 bases from V and 1 from J, leaving 11 bases between them. Germline lookup yields CDR1 SNHLY and CDR2 FYNNEI. Full variable domain (rest looked up from reference TRBV2 and TRBJ2-5): EPEVTQTPSHQVTQMGQEVILRCVPISNHLYFYWYRQILGQKVEFLVSFYNNEISEKSEIFDDQFSVERPDGSNFTLKIRSTKLEDSAMYFCASQGSFQETQYFGPGTRLLVL.

J is TRBJ2-7 and V is TRBV12-3 or TRBV12-4; 10 bases map to TRBD1. There are 15 residues in the CDR3. The J segment lost 2 bases and the V segment lost 5 bases, leaving 6 bases of the junction unmatched. The CDR3 protein is CASSKADRGTYEQYF. The CDR3 DNA follows: TGTGCCAGCAGTAAAGCGGACAGGGGGACCTACGAGCAGTACTTC.

The chain links TRBV30 to TRBJ2-1, with D hard to call. The CDR3 spans 12 residues. The germline V gene has CDR1 GTSNPN and CDR2 SVGIG (reference sequence). The V end lost 1 base, the J end lost 10 bases, and 11 bases lay between the germline ends. This CDR3 is CAWSGTGQEQFF. CDR3 in DNA: TGTGCCTGGAGTGGCACGGGCCAAGAGCAGTTCTTC.

The CDR3 here is CASSLWGPRAGVEQFF. DNA for the CDR3: TGTGCCAGCAGCTTATGGGGTCCTAGAGCAGGTGTTGAGCAGTTCTTC. The chain combines TRBV7-3 with TRBJ2-1, with D hard to call. The V and J ends lost 2 bases and 9 bases respectively, with 20 bases between them. Per germline, CDR1 SGHTA and CDR2 FQGTGA. The length of the CDR3 is 16 residues.

The rearrangement uses TRBV4-2 and TRBJ1-2; 8 nucleotides align to TRBD1. The V gene's germline CDR1 is LGHNA and CDR2 YNFKEQ. The CDR3 covers 14 residues. Losses at the gene ends were 2 bases for V and 3 bases for J; bases not matched to a gene: 2. The CDR3 here is CASSQPQGDYGYTF. In DNA, the CDR3 is TGTGCCAGCAGCCAACCACAGGGGGACTATGGCTACACCTTC.

The rearrangement joins TRBV19 to TRBJ2-3, with 8 bases matching TRBD1. There are 16 residues in the CDR3. After removal of 8 bases from V and 4 bases from J, the junction contained 14 bases not matched to a gene. Germline V gives CDR1 LNHDA, CDR2 SQIVND (reference sequence). The CDR3 loop reads CASRGRGRGLADTQYF. DNA for the CDR3: TGTGCCAGTCGGGGCCGGGGCAGGGGGCTGGCAGATACGCAGTATTTT.

This chain connects TRBV10-3 to TRBJ1-2; D ambiguous. V lost 2 bases and J lost 4, with 11 bases in between. Germline loops: CDR1 ENHRY, CDR2 SYGVKD. CDR3 size: 14 residues. CDR3 nucleotides: TGTGCCATCAGTGAGCGGGGAGGAGGCTATGGCTACACCTTC. It specifies CAISERGGGYGYTF.

The chain recombines TRBV7-2 with TRBJ2-6; D unresolved. The germline CDR1 and CDR2 sequences are SGHTA and FQGNSA. V lost 4 bases and J lost 6, with 1 base in between. The CDR3 covers 11 residues. CDR3 nucleotide sequence: TGTGCCAGCAGCTCGGCCAACGTCCTGACTTTC. Translating gives CASSSANVLTF.

J is TRBJ2-7 and V is TRBV18, with D perhaps TRBD2 (5 bases). The CDR3 covers 14 residues. CDR1 and CDR2 from the germline V gene are KGHSH and LQKENI. Trimming removed 2 bases from V and 5 bases from J, with 13 bases in between. The CDR3 DNA is TGTGCCAGCTCACCAGGGGAGATTGACGACGAGCAGTACTTC. This sequence encodes CASSPGEIDDEQYF. The full variable domain, rest sourced from reference TRBV18 and TRBJ2-7, is NAGVMQNPRHLVRRRGQEARLRCSPMKGHSHVYWYRQLPEEGLKFMVYLQKENIIDESGMPKERFSAEFPKEGPSILRIQQVVRGDSAAYFCASSPGEIDDEQYFGPGTRLTVT.

The chain couples TRBV30 to TRBJ1-1; tentative D call: TRBD1 (5 bases). CDR1 is GTSNPN, CDR2 SVGIG, per germline (reference sequence). Trimming removed 1 base at V and 3 bases at J, with 9 bases between. The CDR3 length is 13 residues. CDR3: CAWSETRDTEAFF. DNA for the CDR3: TGTGCCTGGAGTGAAACCAGGGACACTGAAGCTTTCTTT.

The chain links TRBV5-1 to TRBJ2-1, with 10 bases aligning to TRBD1. Looked up from germline, CDR1 is SGHRS and CDR2 is YFSETQ. The CDR3 is 16 amino acids. Germline trimming cut 3 bases from V and 5 bases from J; bases unmatched to any gene: 8. CDR3 bases: TGCGCCAGCAGCTCGACAGGGGGCCTCTATAACAATGAGCAGTTCTTC. Residues: CASSSTGGLYNNEQFF.

This clonotype has a single count. J is TRBJ2-1 and V is TRBV4-1; D call uncertain. From germline, CDR1 is MGHRA and CDR2 YSYEKL. The CDR3 is 14 residues long. Trimming took 1 base from V and 7 from J, leaving 11 bases between them. The CDR3 protein is CASSQVNVVNEQFF. CDR3 nucleotide sequence: TGCGCCAGCAGCCAAGTCAATGTCGTTAATGAGCAGTTCTTC.

V gene TRBV5-6 combines with J gene TRBJ2-7; 9 bases align to TRBD1. J was trimmed by 4 bases and V by 2 bases; bases with no gene match: 4. There are 14 residues in the CDR3. Germline values: CDR1 SGHDT, CDR2 YYEEEE. The CDR3 DNA is TGTGCCAGCAGCTTAACAGGGGGCCGGTACGAGCAGTACTTC. It codes for CASSLTGGRYEQYF.

This chain links TRBV12-3 or TRBV12-4 with TRBJ1-2; 10 bases map to TRBD1. The V gene end was trimmed by 3 bases and the J gene end by 4 bases; junction bases not matched to a gene: 5. The CDR3 runs 15 residues. The CDR3 sequence: CASSLGGTGAYGYTF. In nucleotides, the CDR3 is TGTGCCAGCAGTTTGGGGGGGACAGGGGCCTATGGCTACACCTTC.

This clonotype was seen just once. J is TRBJ2-5 and V is TRBV30; TRBD2 aligns across 11 bases. Unmatched junction bases numbered 2, after V lost 5 bases and J lost 0 bases. The CDR3 loop spans 14 amino acids. Germline V gene lookup returns CDR1 GTSNPN and CDR2 SVGIG (reference sequence). The CDR3 bases are TGTGCCTGGGGTAGCGGGAGGGACCAAGAGACCCAGTACTTC. Its translation: CAWGSGRDQETQYF.

This chain links TRBV29-1 with TRBJ2-5; possibly TRBD1 or TRBD2 for D (7 bases each). CDR1 SQVTM and CDR2 ANQGSEA come from the germline V gene. V was shortened by 5 bases and J by 5 bases, with 15 bases between the two germline ends. This CDR3 has 13 residues. CDR3 in DNA: TGCAGCGTTCAGGGGGGGGCTGGGGAGACCCAGTACTTC. It is translated as CSVQGGAGETQYF.

V usage is TRBV20-1 and J usage is TRBJ2-1, with 9 bases lining up with TRBD2. The CDR3 extends over 16 amino acids. J was trimmed by 4 bases and V by 0 bases; bases with no gene match: 7. Germline values: CDR1 DFQATT, CDR2 SNEGSKA (reference sequence). The CDR3 DNA is TGCAGTGCTAGAGATCTTCGGACTAGCGCGTACAATGAGCAGTTCTTC. Encoded protein: CSARDLRTSAYNEQFF.

This clonotype was recorded once. The chain has TRBV7-9 and TRBJ2-1; D gene uncertain. V gave up 5 bases and J gave up 10 bases, with 12 bases separating them. CDR1 is SEHNR and CDR2 is FQNEAQ in the germline V gene (reference sequence). The CDR3 runs to 12 residues. This CDR3 reads CASSRKPGEQFF. The CDR3 coding sequence is TGTGCCAGCAGCCGAAAGCCGGGCGAGCAGTTCTTC.

This clonotype was counted a single time. The gene calls are TRBV20-1 and TRBJ1-1; D ambiguous. Trimming removed 1 base from V and 3 bases from J, with 12 bases in between. In germline, CDR1 is DFQATT, CDR2 SNEGSKA (reference sequence). There are 14 residues in the CDR3. CDR3 in DNA: TGCAGTGCTAGAGGGAGGGTCTGGGACACTGAAGCTTTCTTT. This translates into CSARGRVWDTEAFF.

The J gene is TRBJ1-2, the V gene TRBV13; tentative D call: TRBD1 (6 bases). Between the trimmed V and J ends, which lost 6 bases and 2 bases, there was a span of 13 bases. Germline assignment: CDR1 PRHDT and CDR2 FYEKMQ (reference sequence). CDR3 size: 14 residues. DNA for the CDR3: TGTGCCAGCAGGCAGGGGCTGAGGAACTATGGCTACACCTTC. This translates into CASRQGLRNYGYTF.

This chain connects TRBV19 to TRBJ2-1; 12 bases fit TRBD2. The CDR3 length is 14 residues. V lost 1 base to trimming and J lost 8 bases; unmatched junction nucleotides: 0. Germline CDR1 is LNHDA and CDR2 is SQIVND (reference sequence). The chain's CDR3 is CASSIGTSGDEQFF. The CDR3 region has the DNA TGTGCCAGTAGTATAGGGACTAGCGGGGATGAGCAGTTCTTC.

The chain is built from TRBV20-1 and TRBJ2-1; tentative D call: TRBD2 (5 bases). V was clipped by 3 bases and J by 2 bases, with 11 bases between them. Germline V gives CDR1 DFQATT, CDR2 SNEGSKA (reference sequence). The CDR3 has 14 residues. The CDR3 DNA reads as TGCAGTGCTAGTCGTGAGGGTCCCTACAATGAGCAGTTCTTC. Translated, it gives CSASREGPYNEQFF.